This T cell receptor beta chain was sequenced in a study of T cell responses to AZD1222 COVID-19 vaccine. General study results and limits: Spike-spanning, vaccine-associated CD4 TCRs were dominant at 160-218 and 743-854.

Method: immunoSEQ multiplex PCR; TCRdb's copy keeps in-frame clones and lacks some. The sample has about 100,000 clones; about 92% are singletons. Comments on this clone: What it binds is not known.

V dropped 6 bases and J dropped 1; count of bases not matched to a gene: 9. The CDR3 spans 16 residues. CDR1 and CDR2 from the germline V gene are SQVTM and ANQGSEA. V and J are TRBV29-1 and TRBJ2-7; 13 bases align to TRBD2. The starting material was peripheral blood, obtained on day 0 of AZD1222 vaccination. The clonotype comes from an adult in good health. The CDR3 nucleotides are TGCAGCGTCGTAATATTACTAGCGGGAGGGTCCTACGAGCAGTACTTC. This sequence encodes CSVVILLAGGSYEQYF.